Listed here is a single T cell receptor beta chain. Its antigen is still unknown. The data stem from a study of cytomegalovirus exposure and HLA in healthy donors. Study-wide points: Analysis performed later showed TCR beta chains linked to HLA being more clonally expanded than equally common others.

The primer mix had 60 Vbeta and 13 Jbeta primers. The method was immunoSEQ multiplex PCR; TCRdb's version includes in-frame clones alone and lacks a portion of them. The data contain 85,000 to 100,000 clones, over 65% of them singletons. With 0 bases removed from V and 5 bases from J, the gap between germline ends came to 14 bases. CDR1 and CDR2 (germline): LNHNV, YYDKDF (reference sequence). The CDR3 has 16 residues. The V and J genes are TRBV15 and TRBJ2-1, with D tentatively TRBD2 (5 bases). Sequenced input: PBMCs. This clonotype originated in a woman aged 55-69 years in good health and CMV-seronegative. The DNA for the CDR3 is TGTGCCACCAGCAGAGATGCCCCTAGCCGAGACAATGAGCAGTTCTTC. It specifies CATSRDAPSRDNEQFF.